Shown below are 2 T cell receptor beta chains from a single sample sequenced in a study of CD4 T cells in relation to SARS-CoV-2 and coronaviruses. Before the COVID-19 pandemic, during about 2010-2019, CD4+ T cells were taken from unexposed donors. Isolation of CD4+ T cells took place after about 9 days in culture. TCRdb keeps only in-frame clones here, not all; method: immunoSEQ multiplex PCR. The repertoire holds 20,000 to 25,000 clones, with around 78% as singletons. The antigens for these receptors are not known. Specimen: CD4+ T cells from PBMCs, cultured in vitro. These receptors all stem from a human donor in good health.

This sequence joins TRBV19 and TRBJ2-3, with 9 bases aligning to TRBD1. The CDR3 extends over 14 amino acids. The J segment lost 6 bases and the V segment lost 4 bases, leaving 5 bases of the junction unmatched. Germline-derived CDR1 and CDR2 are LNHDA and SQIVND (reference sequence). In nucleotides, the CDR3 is TGTGCCAGTAGTAAGGACAGGGGCATCGATACGCAGTATTTT. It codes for CASSKDRGIDTQYF.

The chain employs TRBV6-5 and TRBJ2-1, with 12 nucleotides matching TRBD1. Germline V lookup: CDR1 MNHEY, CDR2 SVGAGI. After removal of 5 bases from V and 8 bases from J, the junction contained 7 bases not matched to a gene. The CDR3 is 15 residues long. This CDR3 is CASSTWGQGADEQFF. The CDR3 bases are TGTGCCAGCAGTACATGGGGACAGGGGGCGGATGAGCAGTTCTTC.